Presented here are 3 T cell receptor beta chains from one specimen sequenced in a study of T cell clonality in common variable immunodeficiency. TCRdb's table, derived via immunoSEQ multiplex PCR, lists solely in-frame clones and lacks some. The sample has roughly 42,000 clones, none seen only once. What was sequenced was peripheral blood mononuclear cells. The receptor source for this set is a person aged 18 to 70 in good health.

There are many counts of this clone. The read terminates 3 residues ahead of where the CDR3 ends, so the germline J gene completes it. The rearrangement uses TRBV2 and TRBJ2-2; a weak D match, TRBD2 (6 bases). The V end lost 6 bases, the J end lost 5 bases, and 22 bases lay between the germline ends. The CDR3 covers 17 residues. Per the germline V gene, CDR1 is SNHLY and CDR2 is FYNNEI. CDR3 bases read: TGTGCCAGCAGGAGGGCCCCTCCGGGACTGCCAACCGGGGAG. It encodes CASRRAPPGLPTGE. The whole CDR3 protein is CASRRAPPGLPTGELFF.

The table lists this clone with a few counts. The observed sequence ends 3 residues before the CDR3 terminus, with the missing tail filled in from the germline J gene. The rearrangement links TRBV30 to TRBJ1-2; D is possibly TRBD1 (5 bases). Germline CDR1 reads GTSNPN; CDR2 reads SVGIG (reference sequence). The CDR3 runs to 15 residues. The CDR3 DNA, read in part, is TGTGCCTGGAGTCCAGGGTTATGGTCCTACAATGAC. This gives the protein CAWSPGLWSYND. The entire CDR3 reads CAWSPGLWSYNDYTF.

This clone has ten or more counts. The part of the CDR3 DNA that was read is TGTGCCTGGAGCGCCGGGACAGGGATGTCCGAG. Translated: CAWSAGTGMSE. The whole CDR3 protein reads CAWSAGTGMSEQYF. The chain couples TRBV30 to TRBJ2-7; 9 bases agree with TRBD1. The read comes to an end 3 residues before the CDR3 does, leaving the germline J gene to fill in the end. Germline-derived CDR1 and CDR2 are GTSNPN and SVGIG (reference sequence). This CDR3 spans 14 amino acids. J lost 6 bases, V lost 3 bases, and 9 bases had no gene match. Variable domain in full (rest from reference TRBV30 and TRBJ2-7): SQTIHQWPATLVQPVGSPLSLECTVEGTSNPNLYWYRQAAGRGLQLLFYSVGIGQISSEVPQNLSASRPQDRQFILSSKKLLLSDSGFYLCAWSAGTGMSEQYFGPGTRLTVT.